The entry below gives a single TCR beta chain sequence along with its context. Its antigen target is currently unknown. This CDR3 fails to terminate in the conserved phenylalanine or tryptophan, so it likely reflects a read error. For repertoire sequencing, the TCR beta CDR3 regions were amplified from RNA transcripts. HTBI primers and the Qiagen OneStep RT-PCR kit were used in a first-round RT-PCR, which was followed by a second-round multiplex PCR, size selection and purification. Sequencing of the libraries was carried out on an Illumina HiSeq2000 in paired-end mode with 100 bp reads. Per the original workflow: SOAPnuke was used for read processing, and reads with adapters, uncalled bases, a mean Phred below 15, or no exact constant-primer or identifier match were discarded. COPE v1.2.5 was used to merge the high-quality paired reads. Each unique nucleotide sequence was defined as a clonotype, and clonotypes were aligned to IMGT TRB V, D and J references with MiTCR v1.1. Only V-J combinations with frequency above 0.0001 were analysed, covering 99% to 99.2% of repertoires. A TCR clonal expansion and chaos score per V-J combination was defined as the ratio of F50 clonal expansion to chaos observed in the TCRdist matrix. Features were reduced by Welch's t-statistics and random forest to over ten V-J combinations, which fed a naive Bayes classifier. The similarity between thyroid and blood repertoires was quantified using the Morisita-Horn index. Through fastp at Q25 and MiXCR, TCRdb rebuilt clones from the public reads, retaining in-frame beta chains. Each record represents a unique CDR3 protein, reported with the most common genes and DNA among its rows. TCRdb's processing, not the authors', yielded these V and J calls. The sample data list almost 750,000 distinct CDR3 sequences, and around 40% of these were observed just once. The ten top clones hold approximately 46% of the sample.

Reading the germline V gene gives CDR1 MNHNS and CDR2 SASEGT. Between the V and J ends, shortened by 5 bases and 2 bases respectively, the junction contains 12 bases. The CDR3 is 14 amino acids long, termini counted. CDR3 DNA is the only sequence kept; it has 42 bases, read in frame from the first base. The sample belongs to a study of Graves' ophthalmopathy and Graves' hyperthyroidism (dated by TCRdb to 2017 to 2018). Study-level background: Peripheral blood samples were taken at the time of initial diagnosis, before any treatment was given. The study used TCR beta repertoire signatures to distinguish Graves' ophthalmopathy from Graves' hyperthyroidism and to predict progression to ophthalmopathy. In total, approximately 130 blood samples were TCR-sequenced: approximately 42 ophthalmopathy, 75 hyperthyroidism and roughly 17 hyperthyroidism-to-ophthalmopathy patients. To explore V-J signatures that separate ophthalmopathy from hyperthyroidism, a discovery set of about a hundred patients was enrolled, consisting of 43 with ophthalmopathy and some 59 with stable hyperthyroidism. An independent validation cohort comprised 18 hyperthyroidism patients and around 16 patients who later progressed from hyperthyroidism to ophthalmopathy. In roughly 6 hyperthyroidism patients, T-cell repertoires of thyroid tissue and blood were compared. Following sampling, methimazole starting at 30 mg daily was administered to hyperthyroidism patients, and high-dose intravenous methylprednisolone was administered to ophthalmopathy patients.

Ophthalmopathy patients were characterized by moderately to severely active disease, a Clinical Activity Score of at least 3, a NOSPECS grade of at least 4, and a disease duration under 3 months. Patients with other autoimmune diseases, uncontrolled infections, pregnancy or lactation were excluded. Clinical symptoms, serum thyroxine, TRAb, thyroid ultrasound and orbital computed tomography formed the basis of the diagnosis. Using Ficoll-Paque density gradient centrifugation, PBMCs were isolated from roughly 9.2 ml of fresh peripheral blood. Trizol reagent was used to extract the total RNA, and its quality was then checked on an Agilent 2100 Bioanalyzer. Findings and caveats that apply to the study as a whole: In validation, the model predicted ophthalmopathy progression with about 71% sensitivity and about 77% specificity; roughly 12 predicted patients were CT-confirmed with GO in a median of around 6.5 months. In cross-validation, the 13-signature model distinguished ophthalmopathy from stable hyperthyroidism with approximately 90% sensitivity and roughly 81% specificity, while in the test set the corresponding values were roughly 80% and 75%. Most of the expanded thyroid clonotypes with a frequency above 0.001 were also detected in blood, and it was suggested that the thyroid immune response may be reflected by blood repertoires. Sample size was not predetermined statistically, and investigators were not blinded to group allocation.

The TCR originated in an adult man with Graves' ophthalmopathy. The sequenced sample was peripheral blood. The rearranged chain carries TRBV6-1 and TRBJ2-5; the D gene may be TRBD1 or TRBD2, since each aligns over 5 bases. The base sequence is TGTGCCAGCAGTCGGGGACCTATACAAGAGACCCAGTACCTC. The resulting protein is CASSRGPIQETQYL.